The rows below give T cell receptor beta chains drawn from one sample of a study of identical twins. TCRdb recomputed calls from the 5' RACE reads with MiXCR, one row per CDR3 protein. Of 570,000 or so distinct CDR3 sequences listed, more than 9% are singletons. These sequences were also reported in another study, on yellow fever vaccine responses in identical twins.

The sequencing sample was made of PBMCs. The receptors were gathered from a woman under 30 in good health. The CDR3 runs from the conserved cysteine through the conserved F or W. A D gene is named only where the DNA matches it firmly. Clone size is given for some rows only: seen once, a few or many times, or a class if the clone is expanded.

d_call	j_call	v_call	clone_size	cdr3_aa	cdr3_nt
-	TRBJ2-3	TRBV6-5	many	CASSLRGIFTDTQYF	TGTGCCAGCAGTTTAAGAGGGATCTTCACAGATACGCAGTATTTT
-	TRBJ2-3	TRBV12-3/TRBV12-4	many	CASSFGDTQYF	TGTGCCAGCAGCTTCGGAGATACGCAGTATTTT
-	TRBJ2-3	TRBV9	few	CASSPPVDTQYF	TGTGCCAGCAGCCCCCCGGTGGATACGCAGTATTTT
TRBD1	TRBJ1-6	TRBV5-1	-	CASSLGKTGANSPLHF	TGCGCCAGCAGCTTGGGAAAGACAGGGGCAAATTCACCCCTCCACTTT
-	TRBJ2-3	TRBV25-1	few	CASRGGSPDTQYF	TGTGCCAGCAGAGGAGGTAGTCCTGATACGCAGTATTTT
-	TRBJ2-2	TRBV11-2	-	CASSSPAGMNTGELFF	TGTGCCAGCAGCTCCCCGGCAGGGATGAACACCGGGGAGCTGTTTTTT
-	TRBJ2-3	TRBV20-1	many	CSARRDSQAQYF	TGCAGTGCTAGACGGGACTCACAGGCGCAGTATTTT
TRBD2	TRBJ2-5	TRBV3-1	few	CASSQRTSGARGTQYF	TGTGCCAGCAGCCAAAGGACTAGCGGGGCCCGAGGGACCCAGTACTTC
TRBD2	TRBJ2-2	TRBV6-1	-	CASSHGGASNTGELFF	TGTGCCAGCAGCCACGGGGGGGCCTCGAACACCGGGGAGCTGTTTTTT
-	TRBJ2-1	TRBV6-1	few	CASLSRGAPPSSYNEQFF	TGTGCCAGCCTTAGCCGCGGGGCGCCGCCGAGCTCCTACAATGAGCAGTTCTTC
-	TRBJ1-1	TRBV7-9	-	CASSPTDNMNTEAFF	TGTGCCAGCAGCCCAACGGACAACATGAACACTGAAGCTTTCTTT
-	TRBJ1-6	TRBV7-6	-	CASSSGYWDVNSPLHF	TGTGCCAGCAGCTCCGGGTACTGGGACGTAAATTCACCCCTCCACTTT
-	TRBJ2-7	TRBV5-1	-	CASSLVPKDFRSYEQYF	TGCGCCAGCAGCTTGGTACCTAAGGACTTTCGCTCCTACGAGCAGTACTTC
-	TRBJ2-7	TRBV3-1	-	CASSQAPATYEQYF	TGTGCCAGCAGCCAAGCGCCAGCCACCTACGAGCAGTACTTC
-	TRBJ2-7	TRBV6-5	few	CASSYSAGAGAEQYF	TGTGCCAGCAGTTACTCGGCGGGGGCAGGGGCCGAGCAGTACTTC
-	TRBJ2-2	TRBV6-1	-	CASTRGGAGELFF	TGTGCCAGCACTAGGGGGGGCGCCGGGGAGCTGTTTTTT
-	TRBJ2-7	TRBV20-1	few	CSARGTPLDSKSYEQYF	TGCAGTGCTAGGGGGACCCCCCTCGACAGTAAGTCCTACGAGCAGTACTTC
TRBD1	TRBJ2-2	TRBV3-1	-	CASSQVPIFGTGGELFF	TGTGCCAGCAGCCAAGTTCCCATATTCGGGACAGGAGGGGAGCTGTTTTTT
-	TRBJ2-1	TRBV12-1	many	CASSSRLRERGNEQFF	TGTGCCAGCAGCTCGAGGTTGAGGGAAAGGGGAAATGAGCAGTTCTTC
TRBD2	TRBJ2-2	TRBV6-5	many	CASSYFGGAGELFF	TGTGCCAGCAGTTACTTCGGGGGGGCCGGGGAGCTGTTTTTT
TRBD2	TRBJ2-3	TRBV7-3	few	CASSLASSGGADTQYF	TGTGCCAGCAGCTTAGCCTCTAGCGGGGGTGCGGATACGCAGTATTTT
TRBD2	TRBJ2-7	TRBV3-1	many	CASSQGLAGDEQYF	TGTGCCAGCAGCCAAGGACTAGCGGGAGACGAGCAGTACTTC
-	TRBJ2-5	TRBV20-1	few	CSATQDQQETQYF	TGCAGTGCTACACAGGACCAGCAAGAGACCCAGTACTTC